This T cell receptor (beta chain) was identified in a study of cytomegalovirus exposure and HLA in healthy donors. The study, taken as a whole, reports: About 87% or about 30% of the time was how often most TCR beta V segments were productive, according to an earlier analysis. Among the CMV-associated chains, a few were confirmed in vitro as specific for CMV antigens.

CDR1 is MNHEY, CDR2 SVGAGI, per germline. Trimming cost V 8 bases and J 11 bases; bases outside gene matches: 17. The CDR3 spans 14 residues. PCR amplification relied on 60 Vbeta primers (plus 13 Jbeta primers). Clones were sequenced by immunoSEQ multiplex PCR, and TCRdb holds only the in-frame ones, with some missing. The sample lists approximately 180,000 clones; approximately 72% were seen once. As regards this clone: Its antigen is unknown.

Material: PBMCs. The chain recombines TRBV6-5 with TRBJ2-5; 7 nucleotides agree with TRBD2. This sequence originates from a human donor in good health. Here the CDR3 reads CASQPLVGGGEQYF. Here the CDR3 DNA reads TGTGCCAGCCAGCCCTTAGTGGGGGGGGGTGAGCAGTACTTC.